The clone carrying this T cell receptor (beta chain) showed up just a few times. Its matching antigen is unknown. The TCRbeta library incorporated unique molecular identifiers. TCRdb reprocessed the PCR reads with MiXCR, giving one entry per CDR3 protein. The sample includes approximately 85,000 distinct CDR3 sequences, over 12% seen only once; the top ten take about 25%. The record originates from a study of T-cell reconstitution after alpha-beta-depleted transplantation in children. This CDR3 is built from 14 residues. Germline CDR1 SGHRS, CDR2 YFSETQ. The V end lost 4 bases, the J end lost 1 base, and 8 bases lay between the germline ends. Study-wide points: By about two months after transplant, alpha-beta T cells reportedly arose from several hundred graft clones that had expanded. It was surviving recipient T cells and thymic progenitors that gave some patients high TCRbeta diversity at day 60. T-cell counts and diversity at one year post-transplant came mainly from newly produced T cells.

The sequencing here drew on PBMCs, mostly from graft donor cells, taken 180 days after TCRalphabeta/CD19-depleted stem cell transplant. The source of this sequence is a male patient aged 2-15 years who had a stem cell transplant for acute lymphoblastic leukemia, so the T cells may come from the graft donor. V usage is TRBV5-1 and J usage is TRBJ2-2; no firm D call. The CDR3 here is CASSALGNTGELFF. CDR3 bases: TGCGCCAGCAGCGCCCTAGGGAACACCGGGGAGCTGTTTTTT.